This T cell receptor beta chain was documented in a study of chemoradiotherapy in HPV16-positive cancers (dated by TCRdb to about 2022). Notes on the research overall: Candidate HPV-specific T-cell clones and common TCR motifs were defined through functional T-cell assays on cells from a couple of HPV16-positive patients. The study asked whether T-cell immunity against the HPV oncoproteins E6 and E7 changes during chemoradiotherapy and whether it affects survival. The candidate HPV-specific TCRs and motifs were subsequently tracked in TCR repertoires obtained from roughly 78 patients with HPV-related cancers. General study outcomes and caveats: Expansion of candidate HPV-specific clones and E7-related TCR motifs was observed in the tumor microenvironment during treatment, whereas no such expansion was observed for non-HPV-specific T cells. In HPV16-positive patients, expansion of HPV-responsive T cells during chemoradiotherapy was associated with improved recurrence-free survival. Only two HPV16-positive patients were used to derive the functional definition of HPV-specific T cells, and the survival association was reported for HPV16-positive patients.

Repertoires were sampled repeatedly over the course of chemoradiotherapy so that clonal expansion in the tumor microenvironment could be followed. Library method: the immunoSEQ multiplex PCR assay. This immuneACCESS table, as held by TCRdb, lists in-frame sequences with V and J called but not all clones. Of the missing ones, under half trace to an unresolved V gene in checked studies; the others have no known cause. The sample contains about 12,000 clones, about 80% of them found a single time. Of the sample, about 1.3% falls within the top ten clones. The CDR3 runs 15 amino acids, cysteine and phenylalanine included. The sequence is cut down to CDR3 DNA, 45 bases in frame from base 1. After removal of 3 bases from V and 5 bases from J, the junction retains 8 bases not matched to a gene. For CDR1 and CDR2, the germline V gene lists SGDLS and YYNGEE. On this clone: Its target antigen remains unknown. Base-call qualities are not available, and no considerably larger clone is one nucleotide away.

This receptor chain uses TRBV9 and TRBJ1-1; the central 9 bases match TRBD1. The TCR comes from a human donor with HPV-associated anogenital cancer. Sampling was performed from a patient who underwent chemoradiotherapy. The sequence in DNA is TGTGCCAGCAGCGACACACAGGGGGCAAGAACTGAAGCTTTCTTT. Its protein is CASSDTQGARTEAFF.